This entry features one TCR beta chain sequence. This clonotype was counted at least ten times. Its antigen is currently not known. Base qualities are not recorded, but no much larger clone differs from it by a single base. The data derive from a study of CD8 T cells in ankylosing spondylitis (dated by TCRdb to the late 2010s). In the study overall: To find TCR variants linked to disease, the study profiled T cell receptor beta repertoires in ankylosing spondylitis patients and healthy donors. The full study cohort was made up of 25 ankylosing spondylitis patients and some 100 healthy donors. Peripheral blood was sampled, and synovial fluid was also collected from ankylosing spondylitis patients.

V lost 10 bases and J lost 0 bases, and the count of bases not matched to a germline gene is 6. Measured from the cysteine to the phenylalanine, the CDR3 is 14 residues long. The entry retains the CDR3 DNA only, 42 bases that are in frame from base 1. Instrument used: Illumina HiSeq 2500. TCR beta libraries were prepared by quantitative 5'-RACE with molecular barcodes. The paper's processing steps were these. A new computational method, built on a probabilistic model of VDJ rearrangement, was used to identify disease-linked TCR variants. TCRdb redid the processing of the public reads, applying fastp at Q25 and MiXCR, and retained in-frame beta chains. Under each unique CDR3 protein, matching rows form one entry showing the most common genes and DNA. TCRdb's processing, not the authors', yielded these V and J calls. Counted in this sample were approximately 180,000 distinct CDR3 sequences; about 20% of them appeared once. Together, the top ten hold approximately 4.3% of the sample.

What the study reported, not specific to this receptor: The disease-linked clones showed a CD8+ phenotype and occurred at relatively low frequencies in peripheral blood. The disease-linked clones were reported to be significantly enriched in matched synovial fluid samples from ankylosing spondylitis patients. A TCR beta motif of fewer than 10 highly homologous amino acid variants appeared characteristic of blood from ankylosing spondylitis patients. Some motif variants had previously been reported in the synovial fluid and blood of reactive arthritis patients, which suggests shared mechanisms of disease initiation.

The sequenced sample was blood, either unsorted or a sorted T cell fraction (not recorded which). Recombination joined TRBV12-3 or TRBV12-4 with TRBJ1-3; the junction holds 7 bases that match TRBD1. The clonotype was recovered from a male donor aged 10-35 years with ankylosing spondylitis or in good health (not recorded which). Donor details come from another sample of the same person, matched by shared clones. The CDR3 in this case is CATWDSPSGNTIYF. The sequenced DNA is TGTGCCACCTGGGACAGCCCCTCTGGAAACACCATATATTTT.